The next 27 T cell receptor beta chains were all read from a single sample in a study of cytomegalovirus exposure and HLA in healthy donors. Primers: 60 Vbeta forward and 13 Jbeta reverse. The repertoire was sequenced with immunoSEQ multiplex PCR; TCRdb's copy has only in-frame clones and lacks some. This sample has roughly 80,000 clones; about 88% occur once, and the top ten carry roughly 2.6%. Sample: PBMCs. The receptors originated from a woman aged 45-65 years in good health and CMV-seronegative.

The chain is built from TRBV19 and TRBJ1-5; weak D call: TRBD1 (5 bases). V was pared by 8 bases and J by 2 bases, with 10 bases between. Germline V CDR1 and CDR2: LNHDA, SQIVND (reference sequence). CDR3 size: 13 residues. For the CDR3, the DNA is TGTGCCAGTCAGTGGGGGGGCAATCAGCCCCAGCATTTT. The encoded protein is CASQWGGNQPQHF.

This clone has only one observation. V is TRBV6-5 and J is TRBJ1-2, with 7 bases identical to TRBD1. The trim removed 0 bases at V and 6 bases at J, leaving 7 bases unmatched. Germline CDR1 and CDR2: MNHEY and SVGAGI. The length of the CDR3 is 15 residues. CDR3 residues: CASSYSAGGQNGYTF. The DNA of the CDR3 is TGTGCCAGCAGTTACTCGGCAGGGGGACAGAATGGCTACACCTTC.

The chain links TRBV5-6 to TRBJ2-5, with TRBD2 identical over 7 bases. V shed 4 bases, J shed 2 bases, and the junction held 5 bases outside the gene matches. This CDR3 has 14 residues. Germline assignment: CDR1 SGHDT and CDR2 YYEEEE. CDR3 in DNA: TGTGCCAGCAGCCCAGGGACTATACAAGAGACCCAGTACTTC. Encoded protein: CASSPGTIQETQYF.

The chain employs TRBV28 and TRBJ2-7, with 7 bases lining up with TRBD2. Germline V gene lookup returns CDR1 MDHEN and CDR2 SYDVKM. The CDR3 covers 12 residues. Germline trimming cut 7 bases from V and 7 bases from J; bases unmatched to any gene: 7. CDR3 coding DNA: TGTGCCAGCACCCTAGTGGGGGGGGAGCAGTACTTC. This gives the protein CASTLVGGEQYF. The full variable domain, completed using reference TRBV28 and TRBJ2-7, is DVKVTQSSRYLVKRTGEKVFLECVQDMDHENMFWYRQDPGLGLRLIYFSYDVKMKEKGDIPEGYSVSREKKERFSLILESASTNQTSMYLCASTLVGGEQYFGPGTRLTVT.

The chain joins TRBV7-2 to TRBJ1-1; no reliable D call. Deletions cut 5 bases from V and 0 bases from J, with 10 bases between. The CDR3 has 14 residues. The germline V gene encodes CDR1 SGHTA and CDR2 FQGNSA. CDR3 protein: CASSPGGLNTEAFF. Here the CDR3 DNA reads TGTGCCAGCAGCCCGGGTGGCCTGAACACTGAAGCTTTCTTT.

The V call is TRBV4-1, the J call TRBJ1-6; 7 positions agree with TRBD1. Trimming took 4 bases from V and 8 from J; bases not matched to a gene: 11. This CDR3 comprises 16 residues. The germline V gene has CDR1 MGHRA and CDR2 YSYEKL. The CDR3 DNA reads TGCGCCAGCAGCCTCCTACAGGGGAATAAGGATTCACCCCTCCACTTT. The encoded protein is CASSLLQGNKDSPLHF.

The chain has TRBV6-5 and TRBJ2-7; TRBD2 agrees at 8 bases. V was clipped by 4 bases and J by 3 bases; unmatched bases: 5. This CDR3 spans 14 amino acids. Germline V gene data show CDR1 as MNHEY and CDR2 as SVGAGI. The CDR3 reads CASSFSGSGYEQYF. The CDR3 DNA reads as TGTGCCAGCAGTTTCAGCGGGAGTGGCTACGAGCAGTACTTC.

The chain combines TRBV6-5 with TRBJ2-1; 9 nucleotides align to TRBD1. The ends lost 6 bases at V and 1 base at J; junction bases unmatched: 4. The CDR3 runs to 15 residues. Germline V gene sequence: CDR1 MNHEY, CDR2 SVGAGI. The CDR3 sequence: CASRQTGGSYNEQFF. In DNA form, the CDR3 reads TGTGCCAGCAGGCAGACAGGGGGTTCCTACAATGAGCAGTTCTTC.

The V gene is TRBV28, the J gene TRBJ2-7; weak D call: TRBD2 (6 bases). Germline CDR1 MDHEN, CDR2 SYDVKM. This CDR3 is built from 14 residues. Between the trimmed V and J ends, which lost 3 bases and 3 bases, there was a span of 12 bases. CDR3 nucleotides: TGTGCCAGCAGTTTTACGGGAGCTTTCTACGAGCAGTACTTC. Translated, it gives CASSFTGAFYEQYF.

The CDR3 coding sequence is TGTGCCAGTAGTCCGGGACATGAGCCCCGAGAGACCCAGTACTTC. It encodes CASSPGHEPRETQYF. The genes are TRBV19 and TRBJ2-5; possibly TRBD1 for D (6 bases). Germline CDR1 LNHDA, CDR2 SQIVND (reference sequence). Deletions cut 5 bases from V and 4 bases from J, with 17 bases between. This CDR3 has 15 residues. Using reference TRBV19 and TRBJ2-5 for the parts outside the CDR3, the full variable domain is DGGITQSPKYLFRKEGQNVTLSCEQNLNHDAMYWYRQDPGQGLRLIYYSQIVNDFQKGDIAEGYSVSREKKESFPLTVTSAQKNPTAFYLCASSPGHEPRETQYFGPGTRLLVL.

This clone was seen a handful of times. The chain couples TRBV27 to TRBJ2-7; a possible D gene is TRBD2 (5 bases). Per germline, CDR1 MNHEY and CDR2 SMNVEV (reference sequence). The CDR3 length is 13 residues. Trimming pared 9 bases from V and 3 bases from J, leaving 15 bases between. The CDR3 DNA follows: TGTGCCAGTTCCCGACTACCCCTCTACGAGCAGTACTTC. Residues: CASSRLPLYEQYF.

This clone has just one count. V and J are TRBV4-2 and TRBJ1-3; 10 bases map to TRBD1. The junction had 2 bases not matched to a gene; V was cut back by 1 base and J by 8 bases. This CDR3 comprises 14 residues. Per germline, CDR1 LGHNA and CDR2 YNFKEQ. The CDR3 spells CASSQGTGGDTIYF. CDR3 sequence (DNA): TGTGCCAGCAGCCAAGGGACAGGGGGGGACACCATATATTTT.

The chain employs TRBV28 and TRBJ1-5, with 7 bases fitting TRBD1. V dropped 6 bases and J dropped 5; count of bases not matched to a gene: 10. This CDR3 has 15 amino acids. Germline-derived CDR1 and CDR2 are MDHEN and SYDVKM. CDR3 coding DNA: TGTGCCAGCAGCCGAGCCAGACAGGGCTATCAGCCCCAGCATTTT. Translation gives CASSRARQGYQPQHF.

V gene TRBV7-2 combines with J gene TRBJ2-5, with a tentative D call TRBD1 (5 bases). CDR1 is SGHTA and CDR2 is FQGNSA in the germline V gene. Trimming stripped 2 bases from V and 2 bases from J, with 15 bases between. The CDR3 loop spans 16 amino acids. In DNA form, the CDR3 reads TGTGCCAGCAGCTTAAGTTCGTTGGGGCTACAAGAGACCCAGTACTTC. Translation: CASSLSSLGLQETQYF.

The chain uses TRBV7-9 and TRBJ1-4; no reliable D call. Germline CDR1 SEHNR, CDR2 FQNEAQ (reference sequence). V was shortened by 1 base and J by 6 bases, with 12 bases between the two germline ends. The CDR3 has 15 residues. CDR3 DNA sequence: TGTGCCAGCAGCTTAGGTGGAGGGATTTATGAAAAACTGTTTTTT. Protein sequence: CASSLGGGIYEKLFF.

The rearrangement links TRBV19 to TRBJ1-2, with 8 positions matching TRBD1. The CDR3 sequence is 14 residues long. V lost 4 bases to trimming and J lost 3 bases; unmatched junction nucleotides: 4. Germline lookup yields CDR1 LNHDA and CDR2 SQIVND (reference sequence). The CDR3 sequence: CASSTGDRYYGYTF. The DNA for the CDR3 is TGTGCCAGTAGTACCGGGGACAGGTACTATGGCTACACCTTC. The whole variable domain, filled in from reference TRBV19 and TRBJ1-2, reads DGGITQSPKYLFRKEGQNVTLSCEQNLNHDAMYWYRQDPGQGLRLIYYSQIVNDFQKGDIAEGYSVSREKKESFPLTVTSAQKNPTAFYLCASSTGDRYYGYTFGSGTRLTVV.

This clone occurred a few times. The V call is TRBV13, the J call TRBJ2-1, with D perhaps matching TRBD2 (6 bases). This CDR3 has 15 amino acids. V shed 0 bases and J shed 3 bases, with 9 bases lying between them. Germline assignment: CDR1 PRHDT and CDR2 FYEKMQ (reference sequence). CDR3 amino acids: CASSLGSGFYNEQFF. For the CDR3, the DNA is TGTGCCAGCAGCTTAGGTAGCGGATTCTACAATGAGCAGTTCTTC.

This clone was observed a handful of times. V is TRBV28 and J is TRBJ1-1; 8 nucleotides match TRBD1. V shed 2 bases, J shed 11 bases, and the junction held 7 bases outside the gene matches. Germline V gene data show CDR1 as MDHEN and CDR2 as SYDVKM. The CDR3 spans 13 residues. This CDR3 reads CASSLGQGGRAFF. The CDR3 DNA is TGTGCCAGCAGTTTAGGACAGGGTGGGAGGGCTTTCTTT. The whole variable domain, filled in from reference TRBV28 and TRBJ1-1, reads DVKVTQSSRYLVKRTGEKVFLECVQDMDHENMFWYRQDPGLGLRLIYFSYDVKMKEKGDIPEGYSVSREKKERFSLILESASTNQTSMYLCASSLGQGGRAFFGQGTRLTVV.

Worth noting for this clone: Within the sample, other DNA sequences also encode this same CDR3. The CDR3 loop reads CASSEARAGWNTEAFF. The CDR3 DNA follows: TGTGCCAGCAGTGAAGCGCGGGCGGGATGGAACACTGAAGCTTTCTTT. The chain links TRBV2 to TRBJ1-1; D unresolved. Germline V lookup: CDR1 SNHLY, CDR2 FYNNEI. CDR3 length: 16 residues. The V end was cut by 0 bases, the J end by 1 base, with 12 bases between.

The rearrangement uses TRBV28 and TRBJ2-7, with TRBD2 identical over 14 bases. CDR1 and CDR2 from the germline V gene are MDHEN and SYDVKM. V shed 1 base, J shed 3 bases, and the junction held 2 bases outside the gene matches. CDR3 length: 16 amino acids. Written as DNA, the CDR3 is TGTGCCAGCAGTTTATCTGGGACTAGCGGGAGCTACGAGCAGTACTTC. Residues: CASSLSGTSGSYEQYF.

The chain joins TRBV12-5 to TRBJ1-4; 7 nucleotides line up with TRBD1. This CDR3 has 16 residues. The trim removed 6 bases at V and 8 bases at J, leaving 15 bases unmatched. Per the germline V gene, CDR1 is LGHNT and CDR2 is FRNRAP. The CDR3 here is CASGFLTGAAREKLFF. The CDR3 DNA sequence: TGTGCTAGTGGGTTTCTTACAGGGGCTGCAAGGGAAAAACTGTTTTTT.

V usage is TRBV7-3 and J usage is TRBJ2-3, with a weak D call TRBD2 (6 bases). The germline V gene has CDR1 SGHTA and CDR2 FQGTGA. There are 16 residues in the CDR3. V lost 5 bases to trimming and J lost 3 bases, with 18 bases between them. The chain's CDR3 is CASSPLSGRLTDTQYF. The DNA for the CDR3 is TGTGCCAGCAGCCCCCTGAGCGGGCGCCTGACAGATACGCAGTATTTT.

V is TRBV6-5 and J is TRBJ1-5, with TRBD1 matching 8 bases. With 4 bases clipped from V and 5 bases from J, the junction kept 4 bases outside the gene matches. The CDR3 consists of 14 residues. The germline V gene has CDR1 MNHEY and CDR2 SVGAGI. The CDR3 spells CASSFDRGDQPQHF. Here the CDR3 DNA reads TGTGCCAGCAGTTTCGACAGGGGAGATCAGCCCCAGCATTTT.

The chain couples TRBV7-8 to TRBJ2-2, with 7 bases fitting TRBD1. Germline V gene data show CDR1 as SGHVS and CDR2 as FQNEAQ. There are 16 residues in the CDR3. Losses at the gene ends were 4 bases for V and 0 bases for J; bases not matched to a gene: 5. This CDR3 reads CASSSETGTNTGELFF. The CDR3 DNA sequence: TGTGCCAGCAGCTCCGAGACAGGGACGAACACCGGGGAGCTGTTTTTT.

The V gene is TRBV15, the J gene TRBJ1-2, with D unclear. The CDR3 extends over 13 amino acids. The V gene lost 2 bases and the J gene lost 2 bases, with 6 bases spanning the gap. In germline, CDR1 is LNHNV, CDR2 YYDKDF (reference sequence). For the CDR3, the DNA is TGTGCCACCAGCAGATCGGAGAACTATGGCTACACCTTC. Translating it yields CATSRSENYGYTF.

The V call is TRBV27, the J call TRBJ2-1; 7 bases line up with TRBD2. There are 11 residues in the CDR3. The junction had 2 bases not matched to a gene; V was cut back by 5 bases and J by 10 bases. The V gene's germline CDR1 is MNHEY and CDR2 SMNVEV (reference sequence). CDR3 sequence: CASSRGDEQFF. CDR3 coding DNA: TGTGCCAGCAGTCGGGGGGACGAGCAGTTCTTC.

This clone has just a few counts. The V gene is TRBV7-2, the J gene TRBJ1-3; D may be TRBD1 (6 bases). Per the germline V gene, CDR1 is SGHTA and CDR2 is FQGNSA. The CDR3 totals 17 residues. With 5 bases removed from V and 0 bases from J, the gap between germline ends came to 17 bases. The CDR3 DNA sequence: TGTGCCAGCAGCCTAACAGGACAGACCTCCTCTGGAAACACCATATATTTT. Translation gives CASSLTGQTSSGNTIYF. The entire variable domain, with the rest obtained from reference TRBV7-2 and TRBJ1-3, is as follows: GAGVSQSPSNKVTEKGKDVELRCDPISGHTALYWYRQSLGQGLEFLIYFQGNSAPDKSGLPSDRFSAERTGGSVSTLTIQRTQQEDSAVYLCASSLTGQTSSGNTIYFGEGSWLTVV.